Listed here are 30 T cell receptor beta chains from one sample, sequenced in a study of identical twins. TCRdb re-called the 5' RACE reads with MiXCR, one entry per CDR3 protein. The repertoire holds 200,000 to 250,000 distinct CDR3 sequences, with more than 13% as singletons. Source material: memory (CD45RO+) T cells sorted from blood. The receptors here all came from a woman aged 18-30 years in good health.

The chain joins TRBV7-3 to TRBJ2-1; 12 bases line up with TRBD2. V dropped 1 base and J dropped 7; count of bases not matched to a gene: 8. Germline V lookup: CDR1 SGHTA, CDR2 FQGTGA. This CDR3 spans 17 amino acids. The CDR3 region has the DNA TGTGCCAGCAGCTTAAGCGTCTCTAGCGGGGGGGCTAATGAGCAGTTCTTC. Translation gives CASSLSVSSGGANEQFF.

This clonotype was seen more than once but under ten times. CDR3 in amino acids: CASRQKGGTNTEAFF. The DNA of the CDR3 is TGTGCCAGCAGACAGAAAGGGGGAACGAACACTGAAGCTTTCTTT. V is TRBV6-1 and J is TRBJ1-1, with TRBD1 as a possible D gene (6 bases). V was pared by 6 bases and J by 1 base, with 15 bases between. The length of the CDR3 is 15 residues. Germline V gene sequence: CDR1 MNHNS, CDR2 SASEGT.

The chain recombines TRBV20-1 with TRBJ2-7; TRBD1 might be the D (5 bases). V dropped 3 bases and J dropped 3 bases, with 27 bases sitting between them. The CDR3 runs to 18 residues. The germline V gene has CDR1 DFQATT and CDR2 SNEGSKA (reference sequence). The CDR3 DNA follows: TGCAGTGCTAGCACCCTAGATTTAAGGAACAGGAATCTCTACGAGCAGTACTTC. Encoded protein: CSASTLDLRNRNLYEQYF.

V and J are TRBV3-1 and TRBJ1-3; weak D call: TRBD1 (6 bases). The CDR3 extends over 19 amino acids. Germline V gives CDR1 LGHDT, CDR2 YNNKEL (reference sequence). The V gene lost 0 bases and the J gene lost 0 bases, with 18 bases spanning the gap. This CDR3 is CASSQDRGGILFSGNTIYF. The CDR3 DNA reads TGTGCCAGCAGCCAAGACAGGGGAGGGATTCTCTTCTCTGGAAACACCATATATTTT.

The chain is built from TRBV3-1 and TRBJ2-1; D remains ambiguous. Germline CDR1 reads LGHDT; CDR2 reads YNNKEL (reference sequence). V gave up 3 bases and J gave up 5 bases, with 5 bases separating them. This CDR3 has 12 amino acids. This chain's CDR3 is CASSQINNEQFF. CDR3 nucleotide sequence: TGTGCCAGCAGCCAGATAAACAATGAGCAGTTCTTC.

This chain joins TRBV3-1 and TRBJ2-5; 7 bases are shared with TRBD2. This CDR3 has 14 amino acids. The germline gives CDR1 LGHDT, CDR2 YNNKEL (reference sequence). V gave up 1 base and J gave up 5 bases; unmatched junction bases: 4. CDR3 protein: CASSQAGRAETQYF. The DNA for the CDR3 is TGTGCCAGCAGCCAAGCTGGGAGGGCGGAGACCCAGTACTTC.

Only a few counts were recorded for this clonotype. V usage is TRBV6-5 and J usage is TRBJ2-3, with 10 positions matching TRBD2. Germline V gene sequence: CDR1 MNHEY, CDR2 SVGAGI. Losses at the gene ends were 2 bases for V and 5 bases for J; bases not matched to a gene: 4. The CDR3 sequence is 15 residues long. In DNA form, the CDR3 reads TGTGCCAGCAGTTACAAAAGCGGGGGGGGAGATACGCAGTATTTT. It is translated as CASSYKSGGGDTQYF.

This clonotype was seen at least ten times. The CDR3 nucleotides are TGTGCCAGCAGTGCCTACTTCCAGGGGGGTGAGCAGTTCTTC. Its translation: CASSAYFQGGEQFF. The chain carries TRBV6-1 and TRBJ2-1; D may be TRBD1 (7 bases). V was pared by 4 bases and J by 9 bases, with 16 bases between. The CDR3 has 14 residues. The germline gives CDR1 MNHNS, CDR2 SASEGT.

This clonotype showed up just a few times. The J gene is TRBJ1-1, the V gene TRBV15; 7 nucleotides line up with TRBD1. The V and J ends lost 2 bases and 2 bases, in that order; junction bases with no gene match: 5. This CDR3 has 15 residues. CDR1 LNHNV and CDR2 YYDKDF come from the germline V gene (reference sequence). The CDR3 DNA follows: TGTGCCACCAGCAGACCCCGACAGGGAAACACTGAAGCTTTCTTT. Translated: CATSRPRQGNTEAFF. The whole variable domain, remainder taken from reference TRBV15 and TRBJ1-1, is DAMVIQNPRYQVTQFGKPVTLSCSQTLNHNVMYWYQQKSSQAPKLLFHYYDKDFNNEADTPDNFQSRRPNTSFCFLDIRSPGLGDTAMYLCATSRPRQGNTEAFFGQGTRLTVV.

The gene calls are TRBV20-1 and TRBJ2-2; 10 bases are shared with TRBD2. Losses at the gene ends were 8 bases for V and 2 bases for J; bases not matched to a gene: 5. This CDR3 contains 14 residues. Germline V CDR1 and CDR2: DFQATT, SNEGSKA (reference sequence). CDR3 region: CSMKRGGNTGELFF. The CDR3 DNA sequence: TGCAGTATGAAGCGGGGGGGTAACACCGGGGAGCTGTTTTTT.

This clonotype was seen repeatedly, ten times or more. The CDR3 loop is CASSRTSGTHNEQFF. CDR3 in DNA: TGTGCCAGCAGCCGGACTAGCGGGACCCACAATGAGCAGTTCTTC. This chain connects TRBV7-2 to TRBJ2-1; 12 bases map to TRBD2. CDR1 and CDR2 (germline): SGHTA, FQGNSA. Losses at the gene ends were 5 bases for V and 5 bases for J; bases not matched to a gene: 4. CDR3 length: 15 amino acids.

The rearrangement links TRBV5-1 to TRBJ1-1; D remains unclear. The CDR3 runs to 15 residues. V lost 0 bases to trimming and J lost 0 bases, with 9 bases between them. CDR1 is SGHRS and CDR2 is YFSETQ in the germline V gene. The CDR3 DNA is TGCGCCAGCAGCTTGGATCAGAGAATGAACACTGAAGCTTTCTTT. Its translation is CASSLDQRMNTEAFF.

This clonotype was detected only a few times. The V and J genes are TRBV7-2 and TRBJ2-7, with D maybe TRBD1 (6 bases). This CDR3 contains 16 residues. Germline CDR1 reads SGHTA; CDR2 reads FQGNSA. Trimming removed 5 bases at V and 1 base at J, with 18 bases between. CDR3 in DNA: TGTGCCAGCAGCCTTGCTCAGGGGATGTTTTCCTACGAGCAGTACTTC. Encoded protein: CASSLAQGMFSYEQYF.

The chain employs TRBV5-1 and TRBJ1-2, with 10 positions matching TRBD1. CDR1 is SGHRS and CDR2 is YFSETQ in the germline V gene. The CDR3 covers 15 residues. The V gene end was trimmed by 3 bases and the J gene end by 2 bases; junction bases not matched to a gene: 4. CDR3 amino acids: CASSSQGQGNYGYTF. CDR3 in DNA: TGCGCCAGCAGCTCTCAGGGACAGGGGAACTATGGCTACACCTTC. Using reference TRBV5-1 and TRBJ1-2 for the parts outside the CDR3, the full variable domain is KAGVTQTPRYLIKTRGQQVTLSCSPISGHRSVSWYQQTPGQGLQFLFEYFSETQRNKGNFPGRFSGRQFSNSRSEMNVSTLELGDSALYLCASSSQGQGNYGYTFGSGTRLTVV.

The chain carries TRBV6-6 and TRBJ2-5; D might be TRBD1 (6 bases). Looked up from germline, CDR1 is MNHNY and CDR2 is SVGAGI (reference sequence). Trimming removed 11 bases at V and 4 bases at J, with 14 bases between. The CDR3 contains 12 residues. The CDR3 region is CAATQGGETQYF. CDR3 nucleotides: TGTGCCGCCACACAAGGGGGAGAGACCCAGTACTTC.

This chain joins TRBV20-1 and TRBJ2-4; 11 bases are shared with TRBD2. In germline, CDR1 is DFQATT, CDR2 SNEGSKA (reference sequence). The ends lost 5 bases at V and 9 bases at J; junction bases unmatched: 9. This CDR3 contains 14 residues. The CDR3 DNA follows: TGCAGTGCTGAGACTAGCGGGGTTTGGGGCATTCAGTACTTC. Translating it yields CSAETSGVWGIQYF.

The chain links TRBV20-1 to TRBJ1-2; D not resolved. This CDR3 has 13 amino acids. V shed 2 bases and J shed 4 bases, with 11 bases lying between them. Germline V lookup: CDR1 DFQATT, CDR2 SNEGSKA (reference sequence). CDR3 DNA sequence: TGCAGTGCTAGAACGACGGCTACCTATGGCTACACCTTC. It is translated as CSARTTATYGYTF.

This sequence joins TRBV9 and TRBJ1-5; no reliable D call. The CDR3 runs 13 residues. Germline CDR1 reads SGDLS; CDR2 reads YYNGEE. Trimming pared 4 bases from V and 7 bases from J, leaving 12 bases between. The CDR3 is CASSPEVGQPQHF. For the CDR3, the DNA is TGTGCCAGCAGCCCCGAGGTGGGCCAGCCCCAGCATTTT.

This chain connects TRBV12-3 or TRBV12-4 to TRBJ2-1; D not certain. The ends were cut back, 3 bases at V and 6 bases at J, with 12 bases in the middle. The CDR3 is made up of 14 amino acids. The CDR3 reads CASSLGSGFNEQFF. The CDR3 DNA reads as TGTGCCAGCAGTTTGGGTTCAGGTTTCAATGAGCAGTTCTTC.

The V gene is TRBV12-3 or TRBV12-4, the J gene TRBJ1-1, with D tentatively TRBD1 (5 bases). Trimming took 3 bases from V and 2 from J, leaving 10 bases between them. This CDR3 is built from 14 residues. CDR3 nucleotide sequence: TGTGCCAGCAGTTTCTTGGGGGGTAACACTGAAGCTTTCTTT. Protein: CASSFLGGNTEAFF.

This clonotype was counted between two and nine times. The chain links TRBV3-1 to TRBJ2-3, with 9 nucleotides matching TRBD2. The V and J ends lost 2 bases and 4 bases, in that order; junction bases with no gene match: 7. This CDR3 comprises 16 residues. CDR1 and CDR2 from the germline V gene are LGHDT and YNNKEL (reference sequence). CDR3 coding DNA: TGTGCCAGCAGCCAACGTGGCGGGGGGGTATCAGATACGCAGTATTTT. Amino acid sequence: CASSQRGGGVSDTQYF.

This clonotype appeared a single time. V and J are TRBV5-1 and TRBJ2-3; no clear D. CDR1 and CDR2 (germline): SGHRS, YFSETQ. V was pared by 3 bases and J by 1 base, with 12 bases between. The CDR3 runs 15 residues. As DNA, the CDR3 is TGCGCCAGCAGCTCAATTTTCACCGGCACAGATACGCAGTATTTT. It translates to CASSSIFTGTDTQYF.

The table lists this clonotype with a few counts. The chain employs TRBV20-1 and TRBJ2-1; 8 bases align to TRBD2. The CDR3 is 14 residues long. Germline CDR1 DFQATT, CDR2 SNEGSKA (reference sequence). Trimming cost V 4 bases and J 7 bases; bases outside gene matches: 9. This chain's CDR3 is CSATGTRRGNEQFF. The CDR3 DNA follows: TGCAGTGCTACCGGGACTAGGAGGGGGAATGAGCAGTTCTTC.

The J gene is TRBJ2-5, the V gene TRBV7-9; 11 positions agree with TRBD2. Germline loops: CDR1 SEHNR, CDR2 FQNEAQ (reference sequence). The CDR3 runs to 17 residues. Unmatched junction bases numbered 9, after V lost 4 bases and J lost 2 bases. The DNA for the CDR3 is TGTGCCAGCAGCTCTAAACGGGGACTAGCGGATCAAGAGACCCAGTACTTC. This encodes CASSSKRGLADQETQYF. The full variable domain, its missing parts supplied by reference TRBV7-9 and TRBJ2-5, is DTGVSQNPRHKITKRGQNVTFRCDPISEHNRLYWYRQTLGQGPEFLTYFQNEAQLEKSRLLSDRFSAERPKGSFSTLEIQRTEQGDSAMYLCASSSKRGLADQETQYFGPGTRLLVL.

This clonotype showed up just a few times. The chain links TRBV20-1 to TRBJ1-4, with D possibly TRBD1 on 6 matching bases. Germline assignment: CDR1 DFQATT and CDR2 SNEGSKA (reference sequence). This CDR3 is built from 14 residues. V was cut by 6 bases and J by 11 bases, with 22 bases left in between. The CDR3 DNA follows: TGCAGTGCGTGGCCCCCCGGGACAACTGGGAAACTGTTTTTT. Encoded protein: CSAWPPGTTGKLFF.

This sequence joins TRBV6-5 and TRBJ2-7; D is unclear. V shed 0 bases and J shed 1 base, with 7 bases lying between them. The germline V gene has CDR1 MNHEY and CDR2 SVGAGI. This CDR3 comprises 14 residues. Here the CDR3 DNA reads TGTGCCAGCAGTTACTCGAAGACATCCTACGAGCAGTACTTC. The encoded protein is CASSYSKTSYEQYF.

This clonotype was counted ten times or more. V and J are TRBV5-6 and TRBJ2-1; D unresolved. The germline gives CDR1 SGHDT, CDR2 YYEEEE. The germline V and J ends were trimmed by 5 bases and 4 bases, with 16 bases remaining between them. The CDR3 length is 15 residues. The CDR3 loop reads CASSLAGRMYNEQFF. The DNA for the CDR3 is TGTGCCAGCAGTTTAGCTGGTCGTATGTACAATGAGCAGTTCTTC.

This clonotype was detected a few times. The J gene is TRBJ2-2, the V gene TRBV10-3; D remains ambiguous. CDR1 and CDR2 from the germline V gene are ENHRY and SYGVKD. Trimming took 3 bases from V and 8 from J, leaving 10 bases between them. There are 13 residues in the CDR3. This CDR3 reads CAISDLLPGELFF. In nucleotides, the CDR3 is TGTGCCATCAGTGACCTCTTACCGGGGGAGCTGTTTTTT.

The sample holds many counts of this clonotype. This chain links TRBV6-1 with TRBJ2-1; TRBD1 is a possible D gene (7 bases). The V gene's germline CDR1 is MNHNS and CDR2 SASEGT. The germline V and J ends were trimmed by 5 bases and 8 bases, with 16 bases remaining between them. This CDR3 has 14 amino acids. The CDR3 reads CASSPLTRGHEQFF. The CDR3, as DNA: TGTGCCAGCAGTCCCCTGACTAGGGGGCATGAGCAGTTCTTC.

This clonotype was recorded at least ten times. The rearrangement uses TRBV20-1 and TRBJ2-1, with 8 bases fitting TRBD2. Unmatched junction bases numbered 5, after V lost 3 bases and J lost 7 bases. CDR3 length: 13 amino acids. From germline, CDR1 is DFQATT and CDR2 SNEGSKA (reference sequence). The CDR3 region is CSASGGAWNEQFF. The CDR3, as DNA: TGCAGTGCTAGCGGGGGGGCCTGGAATGAGCAGTTCTTC.